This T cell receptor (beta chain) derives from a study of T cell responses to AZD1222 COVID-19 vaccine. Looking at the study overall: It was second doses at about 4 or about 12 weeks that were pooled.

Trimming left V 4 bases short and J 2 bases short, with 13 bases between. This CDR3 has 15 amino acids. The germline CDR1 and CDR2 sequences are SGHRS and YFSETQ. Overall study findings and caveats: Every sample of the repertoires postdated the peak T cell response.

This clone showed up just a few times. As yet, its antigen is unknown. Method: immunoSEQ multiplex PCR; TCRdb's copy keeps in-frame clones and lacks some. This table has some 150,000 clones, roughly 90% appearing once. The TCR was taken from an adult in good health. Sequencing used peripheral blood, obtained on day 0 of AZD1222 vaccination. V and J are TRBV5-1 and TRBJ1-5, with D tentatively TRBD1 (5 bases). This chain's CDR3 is CASSIGDGRNQPQHF. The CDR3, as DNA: TGCGCCAGCAGCATCGGGGACGGGCGCAATCAGCCCCAGCATTTT.